The rows below give T cell receptor beta chains drawn from one sample of a study of blood T cell repertoires in COVID-19. Method: immunoSEQ multiplex PCR; TCRdb's copy keeps in-frame clones and lacks some. The data hold about 200,000 clones, with approximately 86% observed a single time. Specimen: PBMCs or T cells enriched from blood (not recorded which). These receptors all come from a woman aged 25 to 39 who had been exposed to COVID-19. Each CDR3 is given with its conserved first and last residue. The order of the fields is V gene, clone size, D gene, J gene, CDR3 protein, CDR3 DNA. The D gene is left open where the match is weak. Size tells how often a clone was seen (once, few, many) or the class of an expanded clone, and some rows leave it out.

V: TRBV6-5; size: -; D: -; J: TRBJ1-2; CDR3: CASRNSGASYGYTF; DNA: TGTGCCAGCAGGAACTCGGGAGCCTCCTATGGCTACACCTTC
V: TRBV5-1; size: -; D: TRBD1; J: TRBJ2-3; CDR3: CASSSGQGATDTQYF; DNA: TGCGCCAGCAGCTCGGGACAGGGTGCCACAGATACGCAGTATTTT
V: TRBV7-2; size: once; D: -; J: TRBJ2-5; CDR3: CASSLGRGETQYF; DNA: TGTGCCAGCAGCTTGGGCAGGGGTGAGACCCAGTACTTC
V: TRBV12-3/TRBV12-4; size: -; D: -; J: TRBJ1-5; CDR3: CASGQGLNQPQHF; DNA: TGTGCCAGCGGGCAGGGGCTCAATCAGCCCCAGCATTTT
V: TRBV6-5; size: -; D: TRBD2; J: TRBJ2-3; CDR3: CASSPTGLGGDTQYF; DNA: TGTGCCAGCAGTCCCACGGGACTAGGTGGAGATACGCAGTATTTT
V: TRBV11-3; size: -; D: TRBD2; J: TRBJ2-3; CDR3: CASSSPGLAGHTDTQYF; DNA: TGTGCCAGCAGCTCACCCGGACTAGCGGGGCACACAGATACGCAGTATTTT
V: TRBV27; size: -; D: TRBD1; J: TRBJ1-5; CDR3: CASSSGQESNQPQHF; DNA: TGTGCCAGCAGTTCGGGACAGGAGAGCAATCAGCCCCAGCATTTT
V: TRBV18; size: once; D: -; J: TRBJ1-2; CDR3: CASSPPQGMTGYTF; DNA: TGTGCCAGCTCACCACCGCAGGGAATGACGGGCTACACCTTC
V: TRBV3-1/TRBV3-2; size: -; D: TRBD1; J: TRBJ2-7; CDR3: CASSPRPPRPGGEYEQYF; DNA: TGTGCCAGCAGCCCCCGACCCCCCCGGCCAGGGGGAGAGTACGAGCAGTACTTC
V: TRBV7-3; size: -; D: -; J: TRBJ1-3; CDR3: CASSSNSNSGNTIYF; DNA: TGTGCCAGCAGCTCAAACAGTAACTCTGGAAACACCATATATTTT
V: TRBV29-1; size: -; D: TRBD2; J: TRBJ2-3; CDR3: CSVHLGGMGTDTQYF; DNA: TGCAGCGTCCACCTGGGGGGGATGGGCACAGATACGCAGTATTTT
V: TRBV27; size: many; D: -; J: TRBJ2-7; CDR3: CASSLLVGLGPYEQYF; DNA: TGTGCCAGCAGTTTATTGGTTGGGCTTGGCCCCTACGAGCAGTACTTC
V: TRBV24-1; size: -; D: TRBD1; J: TRBJ1-2; CDR3: CATSDKTGQSGGYTF; DNA: TGTGCCACCAGTGACAAAACGGGACAGTCAGGCGGCTACACCTTC
V: TRBV14; size: -; D: TRBD2; J: TRBJ2-1; CDR3: CASSQYGGGYYNEQFF; DNA: TGTGCCAGCAGCCAATACGGCGGGGGGTACTACAATGAGCAGTTCTTC
V: TRBV11-2; size: -; D: TRBD1; J: TRBJ1-1; CDR3: CASSFGTGFSGPNTEAFF; DNA: TGTGCCAGCAGCTTTGGGACAGGGTTTTCGGGTCCGAACACTGAAGCTTTCTTT
V: TRBV18; size: -; D: -; J: TRBJ2-7; CDR3: CASSPVGGTNRYEQYF; DNA: TGTGCCAGCTCACCTGTGGGCGGGACCAACCGATACGAGCAGTACTTC
V: TRBV27; size: -; D: -; J: TRBJ1-2; CDR3: CASTRSGGYGYTF; DNA: TGTGCCAGCACACGTTCCGGGGGCTATGGCTACACCTTC
V: TRBV29-1; size: -; D: TRBD1; J: TRBJ1-2; CDR3: CSVEDNRGPAANYGYTF; DNA: TGCAGCGTTGAAGACAACAGGGGGCCCGCAGCTAACTATGGCTACACCTTC
V: TRBV5-1; size: -; D: TRBD1; J: TRBJ1-1; CDR3: CASSIADRVNTEAFF; DNA: TGCGCCAGCAGCATAGCCGACAGGGTGAACACTGAAGCTTTCTTT
V: TRBV18; size: -; D: -; J: TRBJ1-1; CDR3: CASSPANRASNTEAFF; DNA: TGTGCCAGCTCCCCAGCCAACAGAGCTTCGAACACTGAAGCTTTCTTT
V: TRBV10-3; size: -; D: -; J: TRBJ1-6; CDR3: CAISTGSYNSPLHF; DNA: TGTGCCATCAGTACAGGCTCCTATAATTCACCCCTCCACTTT
V: TRBV12-3/TRBV12-4; size: -; D: -; J: TRBJ2-7; CDR3: CASSFSSSYEQYF; DNA: TGTGCCAGCAGTTTTTCCTCGTCCTACGAGCAGTACTTC
V: TRBV28; size: -; D: -; J: TRBJ2-5; CDR3: CASTRDISQETQYF; DNA: TGTGCCAGCACCCGGGACATCTCCCAAGAGACCCAGTACTTC
V: TRBV11-3; size: -; D: TRBD1; J: TRBJ2-7; CDR3: CASSRTGETYEQYF; DNA: TGTGCCAGCAGCAGGACAGGGGAAACCTACGAGCAGTACTTC
V: TRBV7-9; size: once; D: TRBD2; J: TRBJ2-1; CDR3: CASSPSGGRDEQFF; DNA: TGTGCCAGCAGCCCCTCGGGGGGGCGCGATGAGCAGTTCTTC
V: TRBV18; size: -; D: TRBD1; J: TRBJ2-7; CDR3: CASSPGQEDEQYF; DNA: TGTGCCAGCTCACCCGGACAGGAAGACGAGCAGTACTTC
V: TRBV7-2; size: -; D: -; J: TRBJ2-5; CDR3: CASSLEGGQETQYF; DNA: TGTGCCAGCAGCTTAGAGGGGGGGCAGGAGACCCAGTACTTC
V: TRBV7-2; size: -; D: TRBD1; J: TRBJ1-4; CDR3: CASSLPSSAGGLEKLFF; DNA: TGTGCCAGCAGCTTACCATCTTCGGCAGGGGGCCTTGAAAAACTGTTTTTT
V: TRBV5-1; size: -; D: -; J: TRBJ2-7; CDR3: CASSATGGYEQYF; DNA: TGCGCCAGCAGCGCTACTGGGGGGTACGAGCAGTACTTC
V: TRBV7-2; size: -; D: TRBD2; J: TRBJ2-1; CDR3: CASSIVAGGSYNEQFF; DNA: TGTGCCAGCAGCATCGTAGCGGGGGGTTCCTACAATGAGCAGTTCTTC
V: TRBV3-1/TRBV3-2; size: -; D: -; J: TRBJ1-2; CDR3: CASSQVPEQNYGYTF; DNA: TGTGCCAGCAGCCAAGTTCCCGAACAGAACTATGGCTACACCTTC
V: TRBV30; size: -; D: -; J: TRBJ1-2; CDR3: CAWSPGGERGYTF; DNA: TGTGCCTGGAGCCCCGGCGGGGAAAGAGGCTACACCTTC
V: TRBV19; size: -; D: -; J: TRBJ1-5; CDR3: CASAHRGDQPQHF; DNA: TGTGCCAGTGCCCACCGGGGGGATCAGCCCCAGCATTTT
V: TRBV4-2; size: -; D: TRBD1; J: TRBJ1-2; CDR3: CASSPPGTVYGYTF; DNA: TGTGCCAGCTCTCCCCCCGGGACAGTCTATGGCTACACCTTC
V: TRBV29-1; size: -; D: TRBD2; J: TRBJ2-5; CDR3: CSVPTSGGAQETQYF; DNA: TGCAGCGTTCCGACTAGCGGGGGGGCGCAAGAGACCCAGTACTTC
V: TRBV4-1; size: -; D: -; J: TRBJ1-5; CDR3: CASSPQGDQPQHF; DNA: TGCGCCAGCAGCCCCCAAGGGGATCAGCCCCAGCATTTT
V: TRBV10-3; size: -; D: TRBD1; J: TRBJ1-1; CDR3: CAICSGGADTEAFF; DNA: TGTGCCATCTGTTCAGGGGGCGCGGACACTGAAGCTTTCTTT
V: TRBV18; size: -; D: TRBD1; J: TRBJ1-3; CDR3: CASSPIRGYSGNTIYF; DNA: TGTGCCAGCTCACCGATCAGGGGGTACTCTGGAAACACCATATATTTT
V: TRBV3-1/TRBV3-2; size: -; D: -; J: TRBJ2-2; CDR3: CASSPQGRDTGELFF; DNA: TGTGCCAGCAGCCCACAGGGAAGGGACACCGGGGAGCTGTTTTTT
V: TRBV10-3; size: -; D: -; J: TRBJ1-2; CDR3: CAISESTGGYTF; DNA: TGTGCCATCAGTGAGTCGACGGGTGGCTACACCTTC
V: TRBV7-9; size: -; D: -; J: TRBJ1-2; CDR3: CASSLPTGNYGYTF; DNA: TGTGCCAGCAGCTTACCCACAGGAAACTATGGCTACACCTTC
V: TRBV3-1/TRBV3-2; size: -; D: -; J: TRBJ1-1; CDR3: CASTSKWSTEAFF; DNA: TGTGCCAGCACCTCTAAATGGAGCACTGAAGCTTTCTTT
V: TRBV9; size: -; D: TRBD2; J: TRBJ2-1; CDR3: CASSVAGLAGALYNEQFF; DNA: TGTGCCAGCAGCGTAGCCGGTCTAGCGGGGGCCCTTTACAATGAGCAGTTCTTC
V: TRBV5-6; size: -; D: TRBD2; J: TRBJ2-3; CDR3: CASRLHGGDTQYF; DNA: TGTGCCAGCAGACTCCACGGGGGGGATACGCAGTATTTT
V: TRBV5-4; size: once; D: -; J: TRBJ2-2; CDR3: CASSPRFAGELFF; DNA: TGTGCCAGCAGCCCCCGTTTTGCCGGGGAGCTGTTTTTT
V: TRBV18; size: -; D: -; J: TRBJ2-5; CDR3: CASSLLSQETQYF; DNA: TGTGCCAGCTCACTTCTCTCCCAAGAGACCCAGTACTTC
V: TRBV27; size: few; D: TRBD1; J: TRBJ1-2; CDR3: CASRPGTGPGNYGYTF; DNA: TGTGCCAGCAGACCAGGGACAGGCCCTGGGAACTATGGCTACACCTTC
V: TRBV7-9; size: -; D: -; J: TRBJ1-2; CDR3: CASSLGLYGYTF; DNA: TGTGCCAGCAGCTTAGGTCTCTATGGCTACACCTTC
V: TRBV9; size: -; D: TRBD1; J: TRBJ1-5; CDR3: CASSPNMGTGNQPQHF; DNA: TGTGCCAGCAGCCCCAACATGGGGACAGGCAATCAGCCCCAGCATTTT